The next 9 T cell receptor beta chains were all read from a single sample in a study of blood T cell repertoires in COVID-19. The table came from immunoSEQ multiplex PCR; TCRdb's copy has only in-frame clones and leaves some out. The table has some 80,000 clones, roughly 88% seen once. Material for sequencing was peripheral blood. Receptors originate from a woman in her fifties or sixties with acute or convalescent COVID-19.

The rearrangement joins TRBV18 to TRBJ2-7; 9 bases map to TRBD2. The CDR3 is 14 residues long. Per the germline V gene, CDR1 is KGHSH and CDR2 is LQKENI. Trimming took 2 bases from V and 5 from J; bases not matched to a gene: 4. The CDR3 DNA is TGTGCCAGCTCACCAGTGCTAGCGGGAAACGAGCAGTACTTC. As protein: CASSPVLAGNEQYF.

This clone occurred once. The chain has TRBV5-4 and TRBJ2-5, with 9 bases that match TRBD2. Germline CDR1 SGHNT, CDR2 YYREEE (reference sequence). CDR3 size: 16 residues. V dropped 0 bases and J dropped 1; count of bases not matched to a gene: 4. CDR3 residues: CASSLGLAGVQETQYF. In DNA, the CDR3 is TGTGCCAGCAGCTTGGGGTTAGCGGGGGTCCAAGAGACCCAGTACTTC.

The chain links TRBV9 to TRBJ2-2, with a weak D call TRBD2 (7 bases). The CDR3 length is 18 residues. V was pared by 1 base and J by 1 base, with 17 bases between. Germline V gives CDR1 SGDLS, CDR2 YYNGEE. CDR3 loop: CASSVLQGIAGNTGELFF. In nucleotides, the CDR3 is TGTGCCAGCAGCGTACTCCAGGGGATAGCGGGGAACACCGGGGAGCTGTTTTTT. The variable domain in full, completed from reference TRBV9 and TRBJ2-2, reads DSGVTQTPKHLITATGQRVTLRCSPRSGDLSVYWYQQSLDQGLQFLIQYYNGEERAKGNILERFSAQQFPDLHSELNLSSLELGDSALYFCASSVLQGIAGNTGELFFGEGSRLTVL.

The V call is TRBV5-1, the J call TRBJ2-7, with 8 bases identical to TRBD1. The CDR3 sequence is 16 residues long. With 5 bases clipped from V and 4 bases from J, the junction kept 14 bases outside the gene matches. Germline V CDR1 and CDR2: SGHRS, YFSETQ. This chain's CDR3 is CASRERGGQVGYEQYF. The CDR3 DNA follows: TGCGCCAGCAGAGAAAGAGGGGGACAGGTCGGATACGAGCAGTACTTC. Full variable domain (rest looked up from reference TRBV5-1 and TRBJ2-7): KAGVTQTPRYLIKTRGQQVTLSCSPISGHRSVSWYQQTPGQGLQFLFEYFSETQRNKGNFPGRFSGRQFSNSRSEMNVSTLELGDSALYLCASRERGGQVGYEQYFGPGTRLTVT.

The chain couples TRBV6-5 to TRBJ2-7, with 10 bases fitting TRBD1. V trimming: 0 bases; J trimming: 4 bases; junction bases outside the gene matches: 3. This CDR3 region has 15 residues. CDR1 is MNHEY and CDR2 is SVGAGI in the germline V gene. The CDR3 protein is CASSYSWDRGYEQYF. As DNA, the CDR3 is TGTGCCAGCAGTTACTCGTGGGACAGGGGATACGAGCAGTACTTC.

This clone was found once. The chain is built from TRBV4-1 and TRBJ2-2; the D gene is possibly TRBD1 (6 bases). V dropped 4 bases and J dropped 6 bases, with 18 bases sitting between them. In germline, CDR1 is MGHRA, CDR2 YSYEKL. The CDR3 totals 16 residues. This CDR3 is CASSPLPQGLAGELFF. CDR3 bases: TGCGCCAGCAGCCCCCTTCCCCAGGGGCTGGCCGGGGAGCTGTTTTTT.

The V and J genes are TRBV7-3 and TRBJ2-5, with a tentative D call TRBD1 (8 bases). Germline V gene data show CDR1 as SGHTA and CDR2 as FQGTGA. The CDR3 length is 15 residues. The V end was cut by 5 bases, the J end by 7 bases, with 20 bases between. The CDR3 DNA sequence: TGTGCCAGCAGCCCCCAGGGGGCGGGCGGGGGGACCCAGTACTTC. This encodes CASSPQGAGGGTQYF.

The chain carries TRBV29-1 and TRBJ2-7, with a possible D match to TRBD2 (5 bases). The CDR3 is made up of 11 amino acids. V was pared by 7 bases and J by 7 bases, with 14 bases between. The germline gives CDR1 SQVTM, CDR2 ANQGSEA. DNA of the CDR3: TGCAGCGCTGGGGAGTGGTGGGAGCAGTACTTC. Encoded protein: CSAGEWWEQYF.

The chain links TRBV28 to TRBJ2-7; D unresolved. Trimming took off 4 bases at V and 6 bases at J, with 10 bases between the two ends. The germline V gene has CDR1 MDHEN and CDR2 SYDVKM. The CDR3 covers 12 residues. The CDR3 spells CASSSPLLEQYF. The CDR3 DNA follows: TGTGCCAGCAGTTCCCCCCTCCTCGAGCAGTACTTC.